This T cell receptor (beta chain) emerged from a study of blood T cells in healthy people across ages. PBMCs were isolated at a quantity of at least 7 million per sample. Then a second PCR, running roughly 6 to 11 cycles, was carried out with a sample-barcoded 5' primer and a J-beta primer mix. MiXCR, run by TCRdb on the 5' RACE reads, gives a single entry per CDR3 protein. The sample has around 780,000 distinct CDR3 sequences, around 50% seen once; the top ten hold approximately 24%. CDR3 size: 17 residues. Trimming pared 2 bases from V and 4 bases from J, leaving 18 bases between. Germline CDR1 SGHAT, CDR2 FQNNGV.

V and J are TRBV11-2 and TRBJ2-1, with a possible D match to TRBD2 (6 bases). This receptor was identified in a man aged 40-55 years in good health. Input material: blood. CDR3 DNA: TGTGCCAGCAGCTTATGGGTTGGGGCGGGAAGGTACAATGAGCAGTTCTTC. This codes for CASSLWVGAGRYNEQFF. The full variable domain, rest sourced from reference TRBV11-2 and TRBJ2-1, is EAGVAQSPRYKIIEKRQSVAFWCNPISGHATLYWYQQILGQGPKLLIQFQNNGVVDDSQLPKDRFSAERLKGVDSTLKIQPAKLEDSAVYLCASSLWVGAGRYNEQFFGPGTRLTVL.